Below, 5 T cell receptor beta chains from the same sample are listed, as sequenced in a study of cytomegalovirus exposure and HLA in healthy donors. Both 60 Vbeta primers and 13 Jbeta primers went into the PCR. Data came from immunoSEQ multiplex PCR; TCRdb stores just in-frame clones and leaves some out. The data contain about 160,000 clones, 75% to 85% of them singletons. Source material: PBMCs. The receptors were sampled from a man aged 25-40 years in good health and CMV-seronegative.

The chain links TRBV7-2 to TRBJ2-5; 8 bases align to TRBD2. The DNA end is more similar to TRBJ2-7, so the J call may be wrong. This CDR3 spans 15 amino acids. Germline lookup yields CDR1 SGHTA and CDR2 FQGNSA. The CDR3 is CASSLARGGAYEQYF. The DNA for the CDR3 is TGTGCCAGCAGCTTAGCCCGGGGGGGGGCCTACGAGCAGTACTTC.

V gene TRBV5-1 combines with J gene TRBJ2-4, with D perhaps TRBD2 (5 bases). Trimming shortened V by 0 bases and J by 3 bases, and 13 bases separated the two germline ends. The CDR3 has 16 amino acids. Per the germline V gene, CDR1 is SGHRS and CDR2 is YFSETQ. The CDR3 reads CASSLAAGVDKNIQYF. The CDR3 region has the DNA TGCGCCAGCAGCTTGGCCGCCGGGGTAGACAAAAACATTCAGTACTTC.

This clone was counted a few times. This chain links TRBV7-9 with TRBJ2-7, with TRBD1 matching over 8 bases. With 4 bases clipped from V and 7 bases from J, the junction kept 12 bases outside the gene matches. The CDR3 consists of 15 residues. The V gene's germline CDR1 is SEHNR and CDR2 FQNEAQ (reference sequence). The CDR3 sequence is CASSSLRDRLGEQYF. The CDR3 bases are TGTGCCAGCAGCTCCCTCCGGGACAGGCTAGGGGAGCAGTACTTC.

The chain employs TRBV7-3 and TRBJ2-1; TRBD2 might be the D (5 bases). V gave up 5 bases and J gave up 6 bases, with 20 bases separating them. The germline gives CDR1 SGHTA, CDR2 FQGTGA. The CDR3 has 16 residues. The CDR3 reads CASSPETLPRANEQFF. The CDR3, as DNA: TGTGCCAGCAGCCCCGAGACTCTCCCGAGGGCCAATGAGCAGTTCTTC.

Only a few counts were recorded for this clone. The chain carries TRBV6-5 and TRBJ2-1, with D possibly matching TRBD1 (6 bases). This CDR3 is built from 14 residues. Trimming pared 8 bases from V and 4 bases from J, leaving 15 bases between. CDR1 is MNHEY and CDR2 is SVGAGI in the germline V gene. For the CDR3, the DNA is TGTGCCAGCTCTTGGGGGCTTCGTTACAATGAGCAGTTCTTC. It is translated as CASSWGLRYNEQFF.